These 3 T cell receptor beta chains were sequenced from one sample in a study of blood T cell repertoires in COVID-19. Using immunoSEQ multiplex PCR, the repertoire was profiled, and TCRdb retains in-frame clones only, with some absent. This table holds around 140,000 clones, around 82% found once. Input material: PBMCs or T cells enriched from blood (not recorded which). All receptors come from a man aged 45-65 years in a cohort exposed to, infected with or recovered from COVID-19 (not recorded which).

This chain joins TRBV11-2 and TRBJ1-6; 7 bases fit TRBD1. Germline V gene lookup returns CDR1 SGHAT and CDR2 FQNNGV. The trim removed 0 bases at V and 9 bases at J, leaving 11 bases unmatched. The CDR3 sequence is 17 residues long. The CDR3 DNA is TGTGCCAGCAGCTTAGATGGAGGGGGCATTGTGGGTTCACCCCTCCACTTT. Its translation is CASSLDGGGIVGSPLHF.

The chain has TRBV4-1 and TRBJ2-1, with D possibly being TRBD2 (5 bases). From germline, CDR1 is MGHRA and CDR2 YSYEKL. Trimming removed 0 bases at V and 8 bases at J, with 8 bases between. CDR3 size: 13 residues. Here the CDR3 reads CASSQDPGYEQFF. The CDR3 DNA follows: TGCGCCAGCAGCCAAGATCCGGGGTATGAGCAGTTCTTC.

The chain joins TRBV2 to TRBJ2-1, with TRBD1 matching over 7 bases. This CDR3 is built from 13 residues. CDR1 is SNHLY and CDR2 is FYNNEI in the germline V gene. Trimming cost V 6 bases and J 7 bases; bases outside gene matches: 6. CDR3 nucleotides: TGTGCCAGCAGGGTGGACAGGTTTAATGAGCAGTTCTTC. It translates to CASRVDRFNEQFF.